This record concerns one T cell receptor (beta chain) sequence. The sample originates from a study of blood T cell repertoires in COVID-19. Study summary: Whether acute or convalescent, the COVID-19 samples came from the United States, Italy and Spain.

V shed 2 bases and J 4 bases; nucleotides not matched to a gene: 6. This CDR3 has 16 amino acids. CDR1 is SGHTA and CDR2 is FQGNSA in the germline V gene. In the original workflow: It was from reference gene primer amplification that nucleated cell counts were estimated. Produced via immunoSEQ multiplex PCR; TCRdb's table is partial and in-frame only. V and J calls plus clone size are reproduced from that table; the DNA served to infer D and trimming. The repertoire holds about 480,000 clones, with more than 85% as singletons. The TCR sequence derives from a woman aged 25 to 45 with acute or convalescent COVID-19. Input material: peripheral blood. The chain joins TRBV7-2 to TRBJ2-2; TRBD1 aligns across 8 bases. The CDR3 coding sequence is TGTGCCAGCAGCTTACTGCCACAGGGGGTCACCGGGGAGCTGTTTTTT. It codes for CASSLLPQGVTGELFF.